The text below deals with one TCR beta chain. The sample belongs to a study of blood T cell repertoires in COVID-19. About the research overall: Researchers got acute and convalescent COVID-19 samples from the United States, Italy and Spain.

Assay: immunoSEQ multiplex PCR; the TCRdb copy retains only in-frame clones and omits some. The table shows about 270,000 clones, with 85% to 95% occurring only once. All exposed participants met a person with COVID-19 within 2 weeks before entering the study. Germline-derived CDR1 and CDR2 are MNHEY and SVGAGI. This CDR3 is built from 15 residues. The germline V and J ends were trimmed by 7 bases and 2 bases, with 14 bases remaining between them. The sequence was obtained from a man aged 40-50 years who had been exposed to COVID-19. Sequenced input: PBMCs or T cells enriched from blood (not recorded which). The V and J genes are TRBV6-5 and TRBJ2-2; no definite D call. CDR3 region: CASTLRRQNTGELFF. CDR3 nucleotide sequence: TGTGCCAGCACCCTTCGGCGACAAAACACCGGGGAGCTGTTTTTT.